This T cell receptor (beta chain) was identified in a study of T cell clonotyping in hematopoietic cell transplantation. Overall study context: Pretransplant recipient samples were taken after cytoreduction. Whole-study results and caveats: At the given depth, recipient repertoires were over 95% de novo clonotypes. Recipient TCR diversity dropped after transplant; expanded clonotypes rose from day 30 to 180.

Germline lookup yields CDR1 ENHRY and CDR2 SYGVKD. The CDR3 totals 12 residues. With 8 bases removed from V and 7 bases from J, the gap between germline ends came to 12 bases. Using immunoSEQ multiplex PCR, the repertoire was profiled, and TCRdb retains in-frame clones only, with some absent. The sample has roughly 30,000 clones; more than 60% are singletons. The time point denotes: recipient sample about 28 days before transplant, after cytoreduction. Turning to this clone: What it recognizes is unknown.

This TCR was recovered from a woman under 40 with chronic myeloid leukemia. Some clones in this sample may be carry-over from other donors' samples. This specimen was peripheral blood mononuclear cells, taken before stem cell transplant. The chain joins TRBV10-3 to TRBJ1-5; no firm D call. The CDR3 bases are TGTGCCATCTCAGGTTTTGAGCAGCCCCAGCATTTT. Its translation is CAISGFEQPQHF.